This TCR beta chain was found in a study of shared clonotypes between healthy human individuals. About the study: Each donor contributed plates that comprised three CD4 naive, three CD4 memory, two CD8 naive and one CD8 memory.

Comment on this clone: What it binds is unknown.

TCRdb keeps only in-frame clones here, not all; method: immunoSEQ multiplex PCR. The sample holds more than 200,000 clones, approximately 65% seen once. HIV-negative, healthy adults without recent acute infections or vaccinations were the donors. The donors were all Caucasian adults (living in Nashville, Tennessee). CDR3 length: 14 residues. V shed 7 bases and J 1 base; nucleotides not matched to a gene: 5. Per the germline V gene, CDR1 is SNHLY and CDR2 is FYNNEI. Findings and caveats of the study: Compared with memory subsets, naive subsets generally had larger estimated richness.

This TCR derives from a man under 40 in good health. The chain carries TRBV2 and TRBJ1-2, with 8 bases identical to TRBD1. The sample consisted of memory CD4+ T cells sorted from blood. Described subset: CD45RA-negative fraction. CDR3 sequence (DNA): TGTGCCAGCAATGGACAGGGCATTAACTATGGCTACACCTTC. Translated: CASNGQGINYGYTF.